The count of the clone carrying this T cell receptor beta chain is one. These data come from a study of blood T cell repertoires in COVID-19. For the study at large: Acute and convalescent COVID-19 specimens originated in the United States, Italy and Spain. T cells, B-cell-depleted T cells, or PBMCs provided the cDNA or gDNA that served as material.

Authors' methods: It was from reference gene primer amplification that nucleated cell counts were estimated. Generated by immunoSEQ multiplex PCR, the TCRdb table keeps only in-frame clones and is missing some. V, J and clone size were drawn from that table, and D and trimming were deduced from the DNA. The sample has approximately 100,000 clones, roughly 72% seen once. The junction had 11 bases not matched to a gene; V was cut back by 4 bases and J by 5 bases. CDR1 is SGHNT and CDR2 is YYREEE in the germline V gene (reference sequence). This CDR3 is built from 15 residues. Input material: peripheral blood. The receptor comes from a man older than 75 with acute or convalescent COVID-19. The chain joins TRBV5-4 to TRBJ2-5, with 7 bases matching TRBD2. The CDR3 is CASSRKAGESETQYF. CDR3 bases: TGTGCCAGCAGCCGAAAGGCGGGAGAGAGTGAGACCCAGTACTTC.